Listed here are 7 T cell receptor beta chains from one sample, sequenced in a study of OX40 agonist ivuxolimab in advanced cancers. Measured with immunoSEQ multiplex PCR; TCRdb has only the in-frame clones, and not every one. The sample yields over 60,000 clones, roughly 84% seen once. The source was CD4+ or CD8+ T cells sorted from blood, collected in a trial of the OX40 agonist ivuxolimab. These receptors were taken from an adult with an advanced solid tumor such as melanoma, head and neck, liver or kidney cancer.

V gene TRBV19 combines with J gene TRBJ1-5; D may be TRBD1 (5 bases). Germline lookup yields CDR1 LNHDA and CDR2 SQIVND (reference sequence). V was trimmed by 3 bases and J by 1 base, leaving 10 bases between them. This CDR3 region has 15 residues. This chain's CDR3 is CASSMTAPSNQPQHF. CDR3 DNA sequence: TGTGCCAGTAGTATGACAGCGCCGAGCAATCAGCCCCAGCATTTT.

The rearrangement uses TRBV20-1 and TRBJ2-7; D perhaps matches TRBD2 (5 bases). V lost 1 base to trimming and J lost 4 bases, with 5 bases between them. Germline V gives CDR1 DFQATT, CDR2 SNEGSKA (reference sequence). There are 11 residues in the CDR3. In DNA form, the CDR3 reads TGCAGTGCTAGAGGCGGGTACGAGCAGTACTTC. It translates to CSARGGYEQYF.

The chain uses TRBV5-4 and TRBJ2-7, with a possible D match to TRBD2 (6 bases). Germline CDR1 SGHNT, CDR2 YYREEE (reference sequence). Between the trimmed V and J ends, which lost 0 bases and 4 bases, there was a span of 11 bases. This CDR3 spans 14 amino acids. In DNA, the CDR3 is TGTGCCAGCAGCTTGGCCGGGACTTCTTACGAGCAGTACTTC. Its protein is CASSLAGTSYEQYF.

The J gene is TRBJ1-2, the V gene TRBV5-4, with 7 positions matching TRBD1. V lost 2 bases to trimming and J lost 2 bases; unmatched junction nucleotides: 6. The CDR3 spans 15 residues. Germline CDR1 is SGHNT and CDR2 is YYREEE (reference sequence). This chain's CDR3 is CASSFPAGGNYGYTF. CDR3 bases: TGTGCCAGCAGCTTCCCCGCAGGGGGAAACTATGGCTACACCTTC.

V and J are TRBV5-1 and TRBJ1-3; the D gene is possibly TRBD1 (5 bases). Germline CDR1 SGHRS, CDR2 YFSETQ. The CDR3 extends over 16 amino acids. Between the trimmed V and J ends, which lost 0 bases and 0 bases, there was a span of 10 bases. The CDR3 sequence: CASSLEGARSGNTIYF. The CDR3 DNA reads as TGCGCCAGCAGCTTGGAAGGGGCCCGCTCTGGAAACACCATATATTTT.

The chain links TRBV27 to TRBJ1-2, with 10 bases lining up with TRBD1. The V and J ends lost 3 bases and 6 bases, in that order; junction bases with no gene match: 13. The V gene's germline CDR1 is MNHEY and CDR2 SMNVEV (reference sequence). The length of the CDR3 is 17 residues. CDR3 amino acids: CASSFVDRGKRENGYTF. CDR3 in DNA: TGTGCCAGCAGTTTTGTGGACAGGGGGAAGCGGGAGAATGGCTACACCTTC.

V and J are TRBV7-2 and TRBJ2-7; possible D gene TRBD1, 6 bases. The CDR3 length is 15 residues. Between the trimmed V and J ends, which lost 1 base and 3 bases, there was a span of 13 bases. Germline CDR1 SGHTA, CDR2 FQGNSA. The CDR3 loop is CASSLEWTADYEQYF. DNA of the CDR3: TGTGCCAGCAGCTTAGAGTGGACAGCCGACTACGAGCAGTACTTC.